The 22 T cell receptor beta chains below come from one sample, sequenced in a study of shared clonotypes between healthy human individuals. The method was immunoSEQ multiplex PCR; TCRdb's version includes in-frame clones alone and lacks a portion of them. The profile shows about 500,000 clones, 60% to 80% of them singletons. The sample comprised PBMCs. All receptors derive from a woman between 35 and 50 years old in good health. Some clones in this sample may be carry-over from other donors' samples.

The chain recombines TRBV28 with TRBJ2-7; 13 bases align to TRBD2. Trimming cost V 4 bases and J 7 bases; bases outside gene matches: 10. This CDR3 is built from 16 residues. Germline CDR1 and CDR2: MDHEN and SYDVKM. This CDR3 reads CASSSKLAGGPGEQYF. The CDR3 DNA is TGTGCCAGCAGTTCGAAACTAGCGGGAGGGCCGGGTGAGCAGTACTTC.

The gene calls are TRBV29-1 and TRBJ2-5; 7 bases fit TRBD1. V trimming: 4 bases; J trimming: 4 bases; junction bases outside the gene matches: 3. CDR3 length: 12 amino acids. Germline assignment: CDR1 SQVTM and CDR2 ANQGSEA. The CDR3 reads CSVVTGVETQYF. The CDR3 nucleotides read TGCAGCGTTGTTACAGGGGTAGAGACCCAGTACTTC.

The V and J genes are TRBV15 and TRBJ2-7, with 7 bases aligning to TRBD2. The germline gives CDR1 LNHNV, CDR2 YYDKDF (reference sequence). This CDR3 region has 14 residues. With V trimmed by 5 bases and J by 3 bases, 7 bases remained unmatched. The CDR3 protein is CATSAARGVYEQYF. CDR3 DNA: TGTGCCACCAGCGCCGCCCGGGGGGTCTACGAGCAGTACTTC.

About this clone: A far larger clone is only one base removed, so a read error is likely. Other nucleotide sequences in the sample specify the same CDR3. This chain connects TRBV29-1 to TRBJ1-4; no firm D call. Germline V gene data show CDR1 as SQVTM and CDR2 as ANQGSEA. V was clipped by 7 bases and J by 6 bases, with 12 bases between them. This CDR3 has 12 amino acids. CDR3 in amino acids: CSAGESDEKLFF. The CDR3 DNA reads as TGCAGCGCTGGGGAATCGGATGAAAAACTGTTTTTT.

The chain uses TRBV18 and TRBJ2-3; 8 bases are a match to TRBD1. The CDR3 covers 19 residues. V was pared by 1 base and J by 2 bases, with 14 bases of the junction left unmatched. The V gene's germline CDR1 is KGHSH and CDR2 LQKENI. The CDR3: CASSPRTLLTGANTDTQYF. The CDR3 DNA sequence: TGTGCCAGCTCACCACGAACCTTGCTGACAGGGGCGAACACAGATACGCAGTATTTT.

The chain is built from TRBV9 and TRBJ2-1, with 9 bases aligning to TRBD1. Germline CDR1 and CDR2: SGDLS and YYNGEE. Unmatched junction bases numbered 10, after V lost 4 bases and J lost 8 bases. This CDR3 has 15 residues. CDR3 sequence: CASSPPGTGRDEQFF. The CDR3 DNA sequence: TGTGCCAGCAGCCCCCCCGGGACAGGGAGGGATGAGCAGTTCTTC.

V gene TRBV28 combines with J gene TRBJ2-2, with 13 bases aligning to TRBD2. Germline assignment: CDR1 MDHEN and CDR2 SYDVKM. The CDR3 sequence is 14 residues long. V dropped 7 bases and J dropped 5; count of bases not matched to a gene: 1. CDR3 sequence: CASKTSGGTGELFF. In DNA form, the CDR3 reads TGTGCCAGCAAGACTAGCGGGGGGACCGGGGAGCTGTTTTTT.

The chain employs TRBV19 and TRBJ1-2; 11 bases agree with TRBD1. The CDR3 contains 14 residues. Trimming took 4 bases from V and 7 from J; bases not matched to a gene: 5. Germline V gives CDR1 LNHDA, CDR2 SQIVND (reference sequence). The CDR3: CASSTGTGGFGYTF. The CDR3 DNA sequence: TGTGCCAGTAGTACCGGGACAGGGGGATTTGGCTACACCTTC. The full variable domain, completed using reference TRBV19 and TRBJ1-2, is DGGITQSPKYLFRKEGQNVTLSCEQNLNHDAMYWYRQDPGQGLRLIYYSQIVNDFQKGDIAEGYSVSREKKESFPLTVTSAQKNPTAFYLCASSTGTGGFGYTFGSGTRLTVV.

This clone occurred once. The V gene is TRBV7-8, the J gene TRBJ2-6, with D uncertain. V was trimmed by 1 base and J by 0 bases, leaving 7 bases between them. CDR1 is SGHVS and CDR2 is FQNEAQ in the germline V gene. CDR3 length equals 16 residues. CDR3 bases: TGTGCCAGCAGCTTAGATTCTGCCTCTGGGGCCAACGTCCTGACTTTC. Amino acids: CASSLDSASGANVLTF.

The CDR3 coding sequence is TGTGCCAGCTCCCAAAGAGGAGGGAACACCGGGGAGCTGTTTTTT. Translated: CASSQRGGNTGELFF. The V gene is TRBV9, the J gene TRBJ2-2; D may be TRBD2 (5 bases). The CDR3 sequence is 15 residues long. Trimming took off 7 bases at V and 1 base at J, with 14 bases between the two ends. The germline V gene encodes CDR1 SGDLS and CDR2 YYNGEE.

The rearrangement joins TRBV6-1 to TRBJ2-1; TRBD1 matches 7 bases. CDR3 size: 14 residues. The V gene's germline CDR1 is MNHNS and CDR2 SASEGT. After removal of 0 bases from V and 8 bases from J, the junction contained 4 bases not matched to a gene. The chain's CDR3 is CASSEARGGDEQFF. The CDR3 region has the DNA TGTGCCAGCAGTGAAGCACGAGGGGGCGATGAGCAGTTCTTC.

Remarks on this clone: A read error likely explains this, since a far larger clone differs by one base. The chain recombines TRBV28 with TRBJ1-4; 12 bases match TRBD1. Germline-derived CDR1 and CDR2 are MDHEN and SYDVKM. This CDR3 comprises 14 residues. CDR3 in DNA: TGTGACAGCAGTTTAGGGACAGGGGGCGAAAAACTGTTTTTT. It yields the protein CDSSLGTGGEKLFF.

The chain couples TRBV18 to TRBJ2-7; D not resolved. Trimming removed 5 bases from V and 2 bases from J, with 13 bases in between. CDR3 length equals 14 residues. CDR1 KGHSH and CDR2 LQKENI come from the germline V gene. CDR3 in amino acids: CASSSSGTTYEQYF. The CDR3 bases are TGTGCCAGCTCAAGCTCAGGCACTACCTACGAGCAGTACTTC.

The chain recombines TRBV6-5 with TRBJ1-6; the D is unclear. CDR1 is MNHEY and CDR2 is SVGAGI in the germline V gene. The CDR3 is 13 amino acids. Deletions cut 6 bases from V and 8 bases from J, with 11 bases between. CDR3: CASRARRDSPLHF. The CDR3 DNA reads TGTGCCAGCAGGGCCCGGAGGGATTCACCCCTCCACTTT.

This chain links TRBV5-6 with TRBJ2-3, with 9 bases lining up with TRBD2. CDR1 and CDR2 from the germline V gene are SGHDT and YYEEEE. This CDR3 is 16 amino acids long. Losses at the gene ends were 6 bases for V and 7 bases for J; bases not matched to a gene: 15. DNA for the CDR3: TGTGCCAGCACCCGGCGGGGGGGGGTCTCCGATCATACGCAGTATTTT. Translation gives CASTRRGGVSDHTQYF.

The rearrangement links TRBV28 to TRBJ2-1, with D possibly TRBD1 on 6 matching bases. Germline loops: CDR1 MDHEN, CDR2 SYDVKM. V lost 6 bases, J lost 0 bases, and 15 bases lay in between. CDR3 size: 16 residues. CDR3 bases: TGTGCCAGCAGCCTGCACAGGGAAAGCTCCTACAATGAGCAGTTCTTC. Residues: CASSLHRESSYNEQFF. Filled out from reference TRBV28 and TRBJ2-1, the complete variable domain reads DVKVTQSSRYLVKRTGEKVFLECVQDMDHENMFWYRQDPGLGLRLIYFSYDVKMKEKGDIPEGYSVSREKKERFSLILESASTNQTSMYLCASSLHRESSYNEQFFGPGTRLTVL.

V gene TRBV28 combines with J gene TRBJ2-3; 13 bases are shared with TRBD2. CDR1 and CDR2 from the germline V gene are MDHEN and SYDVKM. J was trimmed by 5 bases and V by 5 bases; bases with no gene match: 4. The CDR3 sequence is 15 residues long. The CDR3 nucleotides are TGTGCCAGCAGTATACTAGCGGGAGGGGGAGATACGCAGTATTTT. Translation gives CASSILAGGGDTQYF.

V usage is TRBV30 and J usage is TRBJ2-3; weak D call: TRBD2 (6 bases). Trimming left V 0 bases short and J 0 bases short, with 10 bases between. This CDR3 is built from 15 residues. The germline CDR1 and CDR2 sequences are GTSNPN and SVGIG (reference sequence). The CDR3 DNA sequence: TGTGCCTGGAGTGTACGGCGGGAAAGCACAGATACGCAGTATTTT. Protein product: CAWSVRRESTDTQYF.

The gene calls are TRBV7-9 and TRBJ2-7; the match to TRBD2 covers 9 bases. In germline, CDR1 is SEHNR, CDR2 FQNEAQ (reference sequence). This CDR3 has 16 residues. Trimming cost V 2 bases and J 0 bases; bases outside gene matches: 5. The CDR3 is CASSLWREGSSYEQYF. Here the CDR3 DNA reads TGTGCCAGCAGCTTATGGCGGGAGGGGAGCTCCTACGAGCAGTACTTC.

The chain employs TRBV15 and TRBJ2-1, with 10 nucleotides matching TRBD2. Germline CDR1 LNHNV, CDR2 YYDKDF (reference sequence). J gave up 4 bases and V 1 base, and 10 bases lay outside the gene matches. The CDR3 contains 18 residues. In DNA form, the CDR3 reads TGTGCCACCAGCAGAGGAGGCGCTAGCGGGAGCCGTTACAATGAGCAGTTCTTC. Amino acids: CATSRGGASGSRYNEQFF.

The CDR3 loop reads CASSVAMDGTNYGYTF. CDR3 DNA: TGTGCCAGCAGCGTAGCTATGGACGGCACCAACTATGGCTACACCTTC. The chain employs TRBV9 and TRBJ1-2; D not certain. The V and J ends lost 0 bases and 2 bases respectively, with 14 bases between them. This CDR3 has 16 amino acids. Germline-derived CDR1 and CDR2 are SGDLS and YYNGEE.

The gene calls are TRBV27 and TRBJ1-1; D gene ambiguous. In germline, CDR1 is MNHEY, CDR2 SMNVEV (reference sequence). Trimming pared 1 base from V and 4 bases from J, leaving 7 bases between. The CDR3 runs to 13 residues. The CDR3: CASSLYRGTEAFF. CDR3 in DNA: TGTGCCAGCAGTTTATATCGGGGCACTGAAGCTTTCTTT.